This is a list of T cell receptor beta chains from one sample in a study of CD8 T cells in Susac syndrome. TCRdb passed the immunoSEQ multiplex PCR reads through MiXCR, listing each CDR3 protein once. The sample gives about 120,000 distinct CDR3 sequences, roughly 90% of which show up once; around 0.12% is in the top ten. Sequencing was carried out using CD8+ T cells from PBMCs. Receptors were obtained from a human donor in good health. The CDR3 runs from the conserved cysteine through the conserved F or W. Fields, in order: D gene, J gene, CDR3 length, clone size, V gene, CDR3 DNA, CDR3 protein. D genes are given only for firm matches. Clone size, where shown, is once, few, many, or a class for clones that have expanded.

d_call: .
j_call: TRBJ1-1
cdr3_length: 14
clone_size: .
v_call: TRBV6-5
cdr3_nt: TGTGCCAGTAGCGGGGAGGGTAGGAACACTGAAGCTTTCTTT
cdr3_aa: CASSGEGRNTEAFF

d_call: TRBD1
j_call: TRBJ1-1
cdr3_length: 16
clone_size: .
v_call: TRBV5-4
cdr3_nt: TGTGCCAGCAGCTTGATTACAGGGGGAATGGGCACTGAAGCTTTCTTT
cdr3_aa: CASSLITGGMGTEAFF

d_call: .
j_call: TRBJ1-2
cdr3_length: 16
clone_size: .
v_call: TRBV7-2
cdr3_nt: TGTGCCAGCAGCTTCTCCCAGTCGACTCGACGGTCGGGCTACACCTTC
cdr3_aa: CASSFSQSTRRSGYTF

d_call: .
j_call: TRBJ2-7
cdr3_length: 13
clone_size: .
v_call: TRBV29-1
cdr3_nt: TGCAGCGTTGACGAGCTGGGGACGGGAGAGCAGTACTTC
cdr3_aa: CSVDELGTGEQYF

d_call: .
j_call: TRBJ1-6
cdr3_length: 14
clone_size: .
v_call: TRBV25-1
cdr3_nt: TGTGCCAGCAGTGAAATGAGGGTAGGATCACCCCTCCACTTT
cdr3_aa: CASSEMRVGSPLHF

d_call: .
j_call: TRBJ2-5
cdr3_length: 13
clone_size: once
v_call: TRBV18
cdr3_nt: TGTGCCAGCTCACCAGTGTACCAAGAGACCCAGTACTTC
cdr3_aa: CASSPVYQETQYF

d_call: TRBD2
j_call: TRBJ2-2
cdr3_length: 16
clone_size: .
v_call: TRBV5-1
cdr3_nt: TGCGCCAGCAGGGGACTAGCGCTTCCCAACACCGGGGAGCTGTTTTTT
cdr3_aa: CASRGLALPNTGELFF

d_call: TRBD1
j_call: TRBJ2-1
cdr3_length: 15
clone_size: .
v_call: TRBV20-1
cdr3_nt: TGCAGTGCAACACCAGGGGGCGTCTCCTACAATGAGCAGTTCTTC
cdr3_aa: CSATPGGVSYNEQFF

d_call: TRBD1
j_call: TRBJ1-2
cdr3_length: 15
clone_size: .
v_call: TRBV11-2
cdr3_nt: TGTGCCAGCAGCCTAGGACAGGGAGCAAGCTATGGCTACACCTTC
cdr3_aa: CASSLGQGASYGYTF

d_call: TRBD1
j_call: TRBJ1-6
cdr3_length: 19
clone_size: .
v_call: TRBV19
cdr3_nt: TGTGCCAGTAGTATGCCGGGACAGCTGACAAGCTCCTATAATTCACCCCTCCACTTT
cdr3_aa: CASSMPGQLTSSYNSPLHF

d_call: .
j_call: TRBJ1-4
cdr3_length: 14
clone_size: once
v_call: TRBV12-3/TRBV12-4
cdr3_nt: TGTGCCAGCAGCCCGACAAGGGTAGGGGAAAAACTGTTTTTT
cdr3_aa: CASSPTRVGEKLFF

d_call: TRBD1
j_call: TRBJ1-4
cdr3_length: 15
clone_size: once
v_call: TRBV4-1
cdr3_nt: TGCGCCAGCAGCGTCCAGGGGGCAAGTTATGAAAAACTGTTTTTT
cdr3_aa: CASSVQGASYEKLFF

d_call: .
j_call: TRBJ2-3
cdr3_length: 16
clone_size: once
v_call: TRBV14
cdr3_nt: TGTGCCAGCAGCCCGGGGCAGGCCCGAAGCACAGATACGCAGTATTTT
cdr3_aa: CASSPGQARSTDTQYF

d_call: .
j_call: TRBJ1-1
cdr3_length: 14
clone_size: .
v_call: TRBV3-1
cdr3_nt: TGTGCCAGCAGCCAGGGGGGCCGGGGCACTGAAGCTTTCTTT
cdr3_aa: CASSQGGRGTEAFF

d_call: .
j_call: TRBJ2-5
cdr3_length: 12
clone_size: .
v_call: TRBV29-1
cdr3_nt: TGCAGCGTTGGTGAGGCTCAAGAGACCCAGTACTTC
cdr3_aa: CSVGEAQETQYF

d_call: TRBD1
j_call: TRBJ2-5
cdr3_length: 17
clone_size: .
v_call: TRBV9
cdr3_nt: TGTGCCAGCAGCCGAGCGGCCGGGACAGGGGGCACGGAGACCCAGTACTTC
cdr3_aa: CASSRAAGTGGTETQYF

d_call: TRBD2
j_call: TRBJ2-1
cdr3_length: 15
clone_size: .
v_call: TRBV2
cdr3_nt: TGTGCCAGCAGAGCGGGGGAGAGCTCCTACAATGAGCAGTTCTTC
cdr3_aa: CASRAGESSYNEQFF

d_call: .
j_call: TRBJ2-3
cdr3_length: 14
clone_size: once
v_call: TRBV5-1
cdr3_nt: TGCGCCAGCAAGACAGTAAGCTTCACAGATACGCAGTATTTT
cdr3_aa: CASKTVSFTDTQYF

d_call: .
j_call: TRBJ1-3
cdr3_length: 14
clone_size: .
v_call: TRBV3-1
cdr3_nt: TGTGCCAGCAGGCAGGCGGGCTCTGGAAACACCATATATTTT
cdr3_aa: CASRQAGSGNTIYF

d_call: .
j_call: TRBJ1-1
cdr3_length: 15
clone_size: .
v_call: TRBV7-2
cdr3_nt: TGTGCCAGCAGCTTAAGCCGGGCTCTGAACACTGAAGCTTTCTTT
cdr3_aa: CASSLSRALNTEAFF

d_call: .
j_call: TRBJ1-2
cdr3_length: 13
clone_size: .
v_call: TRBV28
cdr3_nt: TGTGCCAGCAGCACCATGACCCAATATGGCTACACCTTC
cdr3_aa: CASSTMTQYGYTF

d_call: TRBD2
j_call: TRBJ2-1
cdr3_length: 17
clone_size: .
v_call: TRBV10-3
cdr3_nt: TGTGCCATCAGTGAGTCAGTCGGGAGGGGCGTCAGGAGCGAGCAGTTCTTC
cdr3_aa: CAISESVGRGVRSEQFF

d_call: TRBD1
j_call: TRBJ1-2
cdr3_length: 13
clone_size: .
v_call: TRBV20-1
cdr3_nt: TGCAGTGCGCCGGGACAGGCTAACTATGGCTACACCTTC
cdr3_aa: CSAPGQANYGYTF

d_call: TRBD1
j_call: TRBJ2-7
cdr3_length: 14
clone_size: .
v_call: TRBV12-3/TRBV12-4
cdr3_nt: TGTGCCAGCAGTCCGGGACAGGGCATCTACGAGCAGTACTTC
cdr3_aa: CASSPGQGIYEQYF

d_call: .
j_call: TRBJ2-7
cdr3_length: 14
clone_size: once
v_call: TRBV5-1
cdr3_nt: TGCGCCAGCAGCTTGGCGGGAGCTAGGCACGAGCAGTACTTC
cdr3_aa: CASSLAGARHEQYF

d_call: .
j_call: TRBJ2-2
cdr3_length: 14
clone_size: .
v_call: TRBV6-2/TRBV6-3
cdr3_nt: TGTGCCAGCAGTTACTACGGCGGGACCGGGGAGCTGTTTTTT
cdr3_aa: CASSYYGGTGELFF

d_call: TRBD1
j_call: TRBJ2-1
cdr3_length: 16
clone_size: .
v_call: TRBV4-3
cdr3_nt: TGCGCCAGCAGCCAACAACCGGGACAGGGTTATTATGAGCAGTTCTTC
cdr3_aa: CASSQQPGQGYYEQFF

d_call: .
j_call: TRBJ1-1
cdr3_length: 13
clone_size: .
v_call: TRBV20-1
cdr3_nt: TGCAGCGGACACCCCGCCTTGAACACTGAAGCTTTCTTT
cdr3_aa: CSGHPALNTEAFF

d_call: TRBD2
j_call: TRBJ2-1
cdr3_length: 15
clone_size: .
v_call: TRBV3-1
cdr3_nt: TGTGCCAGCAGGGCTCGGGGGGTCTCGGGCAATGAGCAGTTCTTC
cdr3_aa: CASRARGVSGNEQFF

d_call: TRBD2
j_call: TRBJ2-2
cdr3_length: 16
clone_size: .
v_call: TRBV2
cdr3_nt: TGTGCCAGCAAAGCGGGACCAGCTACTAACACCGGGGAGCTGTTTTTT
cdr3_aa: CASKAGPATNTGELFF

d_call: TRBD2
j_call: TRBJ2-1
cdr3_length: 15
clone_size: .
v_call: TRBV18
cdr3_nt: TGTGCCAGCTCACCGGGACTAGGGACCTACAATGAGCAGTTCTTC
cdr3_aa: CASSPGLGTYNEQFF

d_call: TRBD2
j_call: TRBJ2-5
cdr3_length: 17
clone_size: .
v_call: TRBV3-1
cdr3_nt: TGTGCCAGCAGCCAAGTACCCCGGACTAGCGCTGAAGAGACCCAGTACTTC
cdr3_aa: CASSQVPRTSAEETQYF

d_call: .
j_call: TRBJ1-2
cdr3_length: 14
clone_size: .
v_call: TRBV7-8
cdr3_nt: TGTGCCAGCAGCTTAGAAAGAGGGGCCTATGGCTACACCTTC
cdr3_aa: CASSLERGAYGYTF

d_call: .
j_call: TRBJ2-3
cdr3_length: 14
clone_size: .
v_call: TRBV5-4
cdr3_nt: TGTGCCAGCAGCTTCAAAGGAGATACAGATACGCAGTATTTT
cdr3_aa: CASSFKGDTDTQYF

d_call: .
j_call: TRBJ1-1
cdr3_length: 14
clone_size: .
v_call: TRBV19
cdr3_nt: TGTGCCAGTAGTATGGACAGAGCGAACACTGAAGCTTTCTTT
cdr3_aa: CASSMDRANTEAFF

d_call: .
j_call: TRBJ1-5
cdr3_length: 13
clone_size: .
v_call: TRBV6-1
cdr3_nt: TGTGCCAGCAGGGCGGCTAGCAATCAGCCCCAGCATTTT
cdr3_aa: CASRAASNQPQHF

d_call: .
j_call: TRBJ1-1
cdr3_length: 13
clone_size: .
v_call: TRBV3-1
cdr3_nt: TGTGCCAGCAGCCAGAGGGGCACGGGAGAAGCTTTCTTT
cdr3_aa: CASSQRGTGEAFF

d_call: .
j_call: TRBJ2-7
cdr3_length: 15
clone_size: .
v_call: TRBV4-3
cdr3_nt: TGCGCCAGCAGCCAAGACCATTGGGGTAGTTACGAGCAGTACTTC
cdr3_aa: CASSQDHWGSYEQYF

d_call: .
j_call: TRBJ2-7
cdr3_length: 13
clone_size: .
v_call: TRBV7-3
cdr3_nt: TGTGCCAGCAGCTTACCGGGGGCCCACGAGCAGTACTTC
cdr3_aa: CASSLPGAHEQYF

d_call: .
j_call: TRBJ2-5
cdr3_length: 12
clone_size: .
v_call: TRBV6-6
cdr3_nt: TGTGCCGCCTGGGGGGCTGGGGAGACCCAGTACTTC
cdr3_aa: CAAWGAGETQYF

d_call: .
j_call: TRBJ2-3
cdr3_length: 15
clone_size: .
v_call: TRBV12-3/TRBV12-4
cdr3_nt: TGTGCCAGCAGTATGGAGGGCAGCCCCACAGATACGCAGTATTTT
cdr3_aa: CASSMEGSPTDTQYF

d_call: .
j_call: TRBJ1-1
cdr3_length: 14
clone_size: few
v_call: TRBV7-3
cdr3_nt: TGTGCCAGCAGCTTATCCGTTGGGAACACTGAAGCTTTCTTT
cdr3_aa: CASSLSVGNTEAFF

d_call: TRBD1
j_call: TRBJ2-7
cdr3_length: 14
clone_size: .
v_call: TRBV29-1
cdr3_nt: TGCAGCGCCAAGGACAGGGGGCACGCGATAGAGCAGTACTTC
cdr3_aa: CSAKDRGHAIEQYF

d_call: .
j_call: TRBJ2-6
cdr3_length: 15
clone_size: .
v_call: TRBV7-3
cdr3_nt: TGTGCCAGCAGCCTTCTCCGCTCTGGGGCCAACGTCCTGACTTTC
cdr3_aa: CASSLLRSGANVLTF

d_call: TRBD1
j_call: TRBJ2-1
cdr3_length: 12
clone_size: .
v_call: TRBV19
cdr3_nt: TGTGCCAGTAGTCCTGACAGGGGCGAGCAGTTCTTC
cdr3_aa: CASSPDRGEQFF